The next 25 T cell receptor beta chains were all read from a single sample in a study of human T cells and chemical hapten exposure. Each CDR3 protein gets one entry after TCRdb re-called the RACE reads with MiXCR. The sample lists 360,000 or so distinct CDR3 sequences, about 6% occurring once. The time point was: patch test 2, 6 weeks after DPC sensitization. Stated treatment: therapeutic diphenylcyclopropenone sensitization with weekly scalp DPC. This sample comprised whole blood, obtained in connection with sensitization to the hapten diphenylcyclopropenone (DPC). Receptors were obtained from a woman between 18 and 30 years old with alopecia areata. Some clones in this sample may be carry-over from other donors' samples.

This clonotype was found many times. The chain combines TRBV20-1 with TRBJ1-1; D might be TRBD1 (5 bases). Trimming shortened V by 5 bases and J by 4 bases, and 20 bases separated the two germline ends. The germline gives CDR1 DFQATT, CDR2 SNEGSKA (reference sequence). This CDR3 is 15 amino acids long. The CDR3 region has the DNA TGCAGTGCTGAGGAGTCGGGACCGACGACCACTGAAGCTTTCTTT. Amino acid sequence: CSAEESGPTTTEAFF.

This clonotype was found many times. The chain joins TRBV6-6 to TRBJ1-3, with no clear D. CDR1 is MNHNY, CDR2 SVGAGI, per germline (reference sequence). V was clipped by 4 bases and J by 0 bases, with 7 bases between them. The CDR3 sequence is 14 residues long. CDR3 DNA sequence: TGTGCCAGCAGTTTACTTGGCTCTGGAAACACCATATATTTT. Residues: CASSLLGSGNTIYF.

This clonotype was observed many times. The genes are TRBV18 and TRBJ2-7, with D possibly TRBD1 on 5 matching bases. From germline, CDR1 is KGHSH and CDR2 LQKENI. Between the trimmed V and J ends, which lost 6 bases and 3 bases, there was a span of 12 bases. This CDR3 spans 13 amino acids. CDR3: CASSQGIGYEQYF. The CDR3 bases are TGTGCCAGCTCTCAGGGTATCGGCTACGAGCAGTACTTC.

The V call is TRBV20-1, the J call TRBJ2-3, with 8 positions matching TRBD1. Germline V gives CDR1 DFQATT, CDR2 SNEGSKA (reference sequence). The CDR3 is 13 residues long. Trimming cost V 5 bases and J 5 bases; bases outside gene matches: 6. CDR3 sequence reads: CSALGQGQDTQYF. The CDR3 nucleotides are TGCAGTGCTCTAGGACAGGGCCAAGATACGCAGTATTTT.

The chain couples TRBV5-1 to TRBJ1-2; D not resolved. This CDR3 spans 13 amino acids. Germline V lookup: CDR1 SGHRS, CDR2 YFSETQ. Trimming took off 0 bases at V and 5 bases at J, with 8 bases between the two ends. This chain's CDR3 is CASSLEWAYGYTF. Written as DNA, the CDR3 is TGCGCCAGCAGCTTGGAATGGGCATATGGCTACACCTTC.

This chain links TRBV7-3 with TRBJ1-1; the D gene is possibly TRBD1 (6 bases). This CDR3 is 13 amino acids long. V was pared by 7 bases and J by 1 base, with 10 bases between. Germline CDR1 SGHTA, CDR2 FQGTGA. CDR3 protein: CASKKDRNTEAFF. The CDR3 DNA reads TGTGCCAGCAAAAAGGACAGGAACACTGAAGCTTTCTTT. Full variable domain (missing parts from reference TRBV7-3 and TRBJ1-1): GAGVSQTPSNKVTEKGKYVELRCDPISGHTALYWYRQSLGQGPEFLIYFQGTGAADDSGLPNDRFFAVRPEGSVSTLKIQRTERGDSAVYLCASKKDRNTEAFFGQGTRLTVV.

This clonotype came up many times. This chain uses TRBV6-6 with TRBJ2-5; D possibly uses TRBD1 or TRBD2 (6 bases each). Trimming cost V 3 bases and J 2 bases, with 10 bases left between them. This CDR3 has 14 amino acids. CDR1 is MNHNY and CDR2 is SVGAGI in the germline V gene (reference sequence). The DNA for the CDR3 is TGTGCCAGCAGTTATCGGAGGGGGCAAGAGACCCAGTACTTC. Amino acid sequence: CASSYRRGQETQYF.

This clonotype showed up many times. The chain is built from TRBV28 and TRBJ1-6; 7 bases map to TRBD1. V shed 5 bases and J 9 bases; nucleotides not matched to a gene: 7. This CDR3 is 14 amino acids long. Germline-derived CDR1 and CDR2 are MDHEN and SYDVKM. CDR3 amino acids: CASSQTHRGSPLHF. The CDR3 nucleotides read TGTGCCAGCAGTCAAACTCACAGGGGTTCACCCCTCCACTTT.

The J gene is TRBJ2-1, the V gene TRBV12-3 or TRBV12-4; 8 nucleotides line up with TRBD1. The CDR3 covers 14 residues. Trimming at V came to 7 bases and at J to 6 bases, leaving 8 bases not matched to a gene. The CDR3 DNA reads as TGTGCCAGCAAGGGGCAGGGGGCCGTCAATGAGCAGTTCTTC. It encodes CASKGQGAVNEQFF.

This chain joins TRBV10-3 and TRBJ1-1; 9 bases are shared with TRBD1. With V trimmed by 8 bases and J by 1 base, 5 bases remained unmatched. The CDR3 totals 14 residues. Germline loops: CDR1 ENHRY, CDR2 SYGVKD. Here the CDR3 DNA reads TGTGCCATCTTACAGGGGGCGGGGAACACTGAAGCTTTCTTT. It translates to CAILQGAGNTEAFF.

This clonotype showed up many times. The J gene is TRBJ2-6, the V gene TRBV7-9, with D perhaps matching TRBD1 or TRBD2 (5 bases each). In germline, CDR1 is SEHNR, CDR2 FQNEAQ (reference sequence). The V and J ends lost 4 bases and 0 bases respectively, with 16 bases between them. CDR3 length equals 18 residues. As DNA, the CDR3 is TGTGCCAGCAGCTCCCGGGACGCCGGATACTCTGGGGCCAACGTCCTGACTTTC. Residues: CASSSRDAGYSGANVLTF. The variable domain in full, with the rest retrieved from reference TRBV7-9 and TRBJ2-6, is DTGVSQNPRHKITKRGQNVTFRCDPISEHNRLYWYRQTLGQGPEFLTYFQNEAQLEKSRLLSDRFSAERPKGSFSTLEIQRTEQGDSAMYLCASSSRDAGYSGANVLTFGAGSRLTVL.

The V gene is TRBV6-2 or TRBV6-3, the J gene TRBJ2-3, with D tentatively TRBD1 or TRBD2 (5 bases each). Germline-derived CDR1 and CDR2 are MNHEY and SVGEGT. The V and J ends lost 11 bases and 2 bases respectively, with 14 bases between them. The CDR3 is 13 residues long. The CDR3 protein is CASRDPNTDTQYF. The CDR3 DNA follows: TGTGCCTCCAGGGACCCAAACACAGATACGCAGTATTTT.

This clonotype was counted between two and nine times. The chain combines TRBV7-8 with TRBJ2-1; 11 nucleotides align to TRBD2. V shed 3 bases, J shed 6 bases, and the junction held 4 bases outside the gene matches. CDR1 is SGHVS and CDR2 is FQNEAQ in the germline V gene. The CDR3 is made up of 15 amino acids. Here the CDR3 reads CASSFSGGAANEQFF. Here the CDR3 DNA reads TGTGCCAGCAGCTTTAGCGGGGGGGCAGCCAATGAGCAGTTCTTC.

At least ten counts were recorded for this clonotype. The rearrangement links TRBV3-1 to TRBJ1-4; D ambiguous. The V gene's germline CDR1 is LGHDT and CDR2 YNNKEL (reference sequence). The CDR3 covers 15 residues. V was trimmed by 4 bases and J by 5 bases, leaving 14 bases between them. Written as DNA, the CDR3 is TGTGCCAGCAGCCCCTATCCTGCACAGAATGAAAAACTGTTTTTT. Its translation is CASSPYPAQNEKLFF.

The CDR3 DNA is TGTGCCAGCAGTTTATCGACTAGCGGGGGGGCCGGGGAGCTGTTTTTT. Protein sequence: CASSLSTSGGAGELFF. V usage is TRBV27 and J usage is TRBJ2-2; 14 bases fit TRBD2. This CDR3 has 16 residues. J gave up 6 bases and V 0 bases, and 0 bases lay outside the gene matches. Germline assignment: CDR1 MNHEY and CDR2 SMNVEV (reference sequence).

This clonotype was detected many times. The CDR3: CASRTGQTNSPLHF. The CDR3 region has the DNA TGTGCCAGCAGGACGGGACAGACCAATTCACCCCTCCACTTT. This chain uses TRBV6-5 with TRBJ1-6, with TRBD1 identical over 7 bases. CDR3 size: 14 residues. Unmatched junction bases numbered 6, after V lost 6 bases and J lost 7 bases. The V gene's germline CDR1 is MNHEY and CDR2 SVGAGI.

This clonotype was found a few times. The CDR3 loop is CASSVGTSGGATDTQYF. The CDR3 nucleotides read TGTGCCAGCAGCGTCGGGACTAGCGGGGGGGCGACAGATACGCAGTATTTT. J is TRBJ2-3 and V is TRBV9, with 16 bases identical to TRBD2. From germline, CDR1 is SGDLS and CDR2 YYNGEE. The CDR3 is 17 residues long. J lost 3 bases, V lost 2 bases, and 3 bases had no gene match.

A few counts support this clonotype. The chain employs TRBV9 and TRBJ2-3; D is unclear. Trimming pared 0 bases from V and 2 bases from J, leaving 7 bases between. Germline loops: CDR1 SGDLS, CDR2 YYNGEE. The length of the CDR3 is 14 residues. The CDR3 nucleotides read TGTGCCAGCAGCGTAGAACAATCCACAGATACGCAGTATTTT. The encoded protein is CASSVEQSTDTQYF.

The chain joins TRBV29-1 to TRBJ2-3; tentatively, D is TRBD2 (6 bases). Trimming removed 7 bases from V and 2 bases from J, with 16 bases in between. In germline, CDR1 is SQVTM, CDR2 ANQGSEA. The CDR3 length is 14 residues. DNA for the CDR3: TGCAGCGCCCAACCGGGACTCCCCACAGATACGCAGTATTTT. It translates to CSAQPGLPTDTQYF.

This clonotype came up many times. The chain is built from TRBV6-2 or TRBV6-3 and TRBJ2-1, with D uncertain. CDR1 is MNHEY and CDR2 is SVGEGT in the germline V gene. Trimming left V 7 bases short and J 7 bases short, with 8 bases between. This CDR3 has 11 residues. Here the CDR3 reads CASTQGNEQFF. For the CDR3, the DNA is TGTGCCAGCACCCAAGGGAATGAGCAGTTCTTC.

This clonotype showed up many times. The CDR3 DNA sequence: TGTGCCAGCAGCTTGCCTTTGGGCTCCTACAATGAGCAGTTCTTC. Encoded protein: CASSLPLGSYNEQFF. The chain uses TRBV7-9 and TRBJ2-1, with D unclear. The CDR3 runs to 15 residues. V was trimmed by 3 bases and J by 0 bases, leaving 9 bases between them. CDR1 is SEHNR, CDR2 FQNEAQ, per germline (reference sequence).

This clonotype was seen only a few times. The DNA for the CDR3 is TGCAGCGTCCGCGGACAGATCCAAGAGACCCAGTACTTC. This codes for CSVRGQIQETQYF. The chain uses TRBV29-1 and TRBJ2-5; tentative D call: TRBD1 (6 bases). Trimming took 6 bases from V and 1 from J, leaving 12 bases between them. Per germline, CDR1 SQVTM and CDR2 ANQGSEA. The CDR3 has 13 residues.

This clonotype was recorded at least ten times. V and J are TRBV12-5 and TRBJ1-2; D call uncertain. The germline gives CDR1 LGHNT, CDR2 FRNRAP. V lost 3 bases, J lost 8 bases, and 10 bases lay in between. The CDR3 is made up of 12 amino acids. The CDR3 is CASGFPLVGYTF. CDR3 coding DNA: TGTGCTAGTGGTTTTCCTCTGGTCGGCTACACCTTC.

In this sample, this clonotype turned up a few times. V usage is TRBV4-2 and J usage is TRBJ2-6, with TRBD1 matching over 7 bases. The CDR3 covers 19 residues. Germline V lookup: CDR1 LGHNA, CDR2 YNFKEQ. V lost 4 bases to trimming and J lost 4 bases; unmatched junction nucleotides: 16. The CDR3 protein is CASSREDRSRSRGANVLTF. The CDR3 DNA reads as TGTGCCAGCAGCCGAGAGGACAGGTCCCGGTCGAGGGGGGCCAACGTCCTGACTTTC.

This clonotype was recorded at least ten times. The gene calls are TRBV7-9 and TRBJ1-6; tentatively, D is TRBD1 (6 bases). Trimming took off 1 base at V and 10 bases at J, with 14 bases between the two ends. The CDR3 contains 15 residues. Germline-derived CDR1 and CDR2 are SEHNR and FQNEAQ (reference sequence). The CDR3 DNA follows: TGTGCCAGCAGCTTAGTGGTTGGGGGGCGCTCACCCCTCCACTTT. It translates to CASSLVVGGRSPLHF. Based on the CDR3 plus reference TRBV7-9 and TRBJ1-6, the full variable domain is DTGVSQNPRHKITKRGQNVTFRCDPISEHNRLYWYRQTLGQGPEFLTYFQNEAQLEKSRLLSDRFSAERPKGSFSTLEIQRTEQGDSAMYLCASSLVVGGRSPLHFGNGTRLTVT.